The rows below give T cell receptor beta chains drawn from one sample of a study of cytomegalovirus exposure and HLA in healthy donors. TCRdb's table, derived via immunoSEQ multiplex PCR, lists solely in-frame clones and lacks some. The table shows roughly 170,000 clones, with about 80% occurring only once. The sample was PBMCs. The receptors here all came from a woman aged 18-30 years in good health and CMV-seropositive. Each CDR3 is given with its conserved first and last residue. A D gene is named only where the DNA matches it firmly. The listing skips clone size in some rows; elsewhere it reads once, few, many or a size class.

J: TRBJ2-3; D: TRBD1; V: TRBV2; size: -; DNA: TGTGCCAGCTTCCGACAGGGGGTTTCGACAGATACGCAGTATTTT; CDR3: CASFRQGVSTDTQYF
J: TRBJ1-4; D: TRBD1; V: TRBV15; size: -; DNA: TGTGCCACCAGCAGCCTGGACAGGGCCTATAATGAAAAACTGTTTTTT; CDR3: CATSSLDRAYNEKLFF
J: TRBJ1-4; D: -; V: TRBV7-9; size: -; DNA: TGTGCCAGCAGCTTAGGCGGAGGGCCAGAAAAACTGTTTTTT; CDR3: CASSLGGGPEKLFF
J: TRBJ2-1; D: TRBD1; V: TRBV5-1; size: -; DNA: TGCGCCAGCAGCAGGACAGGGGACCTCTCGACCTACAATGAGCAGTTCTTC; CDR3: CASSRTGDLSTYNEQFF
J: TRBJ1-2; D: -; V: TRBV2; size: -; DNA: TGTGCCAGCAGCTCCGGAGAGGGTCGCTATGGCTACACCTTC; CDR3: CASSSGEGRYGYTF
J: TRBJ1-2; D: -; V: TRBV19; size: -; DNA: TGTGCCAGTAGTATCTGGAAGGGGCGGACACCCTATGGCTACACCTTC; CDR3: CASSIWKGRTPYGYTF
J: TRBJ1-1; D: TRBD1; V: TRBV4-3; size: -; DNA: TGCGCCAGCAGCCAGCTGCGGGACAGGGAAGCTTTCTTT; CDR3: CASSQLRDREAFF
J: TRBJ1-4; D: TRBD1; V: TRBV6-1; size: -; DNA: TGTGCCAGCAGTATTGACAGGGGTGAAAAACTGTTTTTT; CDR3: CASSIDRGEKLFF
J: TRBJ2-2; D: -; V: TRBV19; size: -; DNA: TGTGCCAGTAGGCTGGGGGGGGCGGTCACCGGGGAGCTGTTTTTT; CDR3: CASRLGGAVTGELFF
J: TRBJ1-2; D: TRBD1; V: TRBV11-2; size: -; DNA: TGTGCCAGCAGCTTGCAGGGGGTGCCCGGGGATGGCTACACCTTC; CDR3: CASSLQGVPGDGYTF
J: TRBJ1-1; D: -; V: TRBV25-1; size: -; DNA: TGTGCCAGCAGTCACAGGGTAAACACTGAAGCTTTCTTT; CDR3: CASSHRVNTEAFF
J: TRBJ2-1; D: TRBD2; V: TRBV6-1; size: -; DNA: TGTGCCAGCAGTGAATTGAGCGGGGGGGCGGATGAGCAGTTCTTC; CDR3: CASSELSGGADEQFF
J: TRBJ1-1; D: -; V: TRBV7-3; size: -; DNA: TGTGCCAGCAGCTTAAATTCCGTTGTCACTGAAGCTTTCTTT; CDR3: CASSLNSVVTEAFF
J: TRBJ1-3; D: -; V: TRBV4-3; size: -; DNA: TGCGCCAGCAGCCAAGATTCCCCGCCCCCCAAGCCGGGAAACACCATATATTTT; CDR3: CASSQDSPPPKPGNTIYF
J: TRBJ1-2; D: TRBD1; V: TRBV7-2; size: -; DNA: TGTGCCAGCAGCTTACAGGGGGCTTATGGCTACACCTTC; CDR3: CASSLQGAYGYTF
J: TRBJ2-1; D: -; V: TRBV7-2; size: -; DNA: TGTGCCAGCTCTAGGGGTTTAGGTGAGCAGTTCTTC; CDR3: CASSRGLGEQFF
J: TRBJ2-7; D: TRBD1; V: TRBV6-1; size: -; DNA: TGTGCCAGTCAAAGGGACAGAACCTACGAGCAGTACTTC; CDR3: CASQRDRTYEQYF
J: TRBJ1-5; D: -; V: TRBV6-1; size: -; DNA: TGTGCCAGCAGTGATTCCTTTGGACAGCGTAGCAATCAGCCCCAGCATTTT; CDR3: CASSDSFGQRSNQPQHF
J: TRBJ2-3; D: TRBD1; V: TRBV6-1; size: once; DNA: TGTGCCAGGGGATCCGGGACAGGGGACCTGGATACGCAGTATTTT; CDR3: CARGSGTGDLDTQYF
J: TRBJ2-6; D: -; V: TRBV14; size: -; DNA: TGTGCCAGCAGCCACGTCCCTTCAGGGGCTGGGGCCAACGTCCTGACTTTC; CDR3: CASSHVPSGAGANVLTF
J: TRBJ1-1; D: -; V: TRBV28; size: few; DNA: TGTGCCAGCAGCTCTGGGGGCCTGAACACTGAAGCTTTCTTT; CDR3: CASSSGGLNTEAFF
J: TRBJ2-1; D: -; V: TRBV14; size: -; DNA: TGTGCCAGCAGCCAAGATGCGGGTTGGGAGCAGTTCTTC; CDR3: CASSQDAGWEQFF